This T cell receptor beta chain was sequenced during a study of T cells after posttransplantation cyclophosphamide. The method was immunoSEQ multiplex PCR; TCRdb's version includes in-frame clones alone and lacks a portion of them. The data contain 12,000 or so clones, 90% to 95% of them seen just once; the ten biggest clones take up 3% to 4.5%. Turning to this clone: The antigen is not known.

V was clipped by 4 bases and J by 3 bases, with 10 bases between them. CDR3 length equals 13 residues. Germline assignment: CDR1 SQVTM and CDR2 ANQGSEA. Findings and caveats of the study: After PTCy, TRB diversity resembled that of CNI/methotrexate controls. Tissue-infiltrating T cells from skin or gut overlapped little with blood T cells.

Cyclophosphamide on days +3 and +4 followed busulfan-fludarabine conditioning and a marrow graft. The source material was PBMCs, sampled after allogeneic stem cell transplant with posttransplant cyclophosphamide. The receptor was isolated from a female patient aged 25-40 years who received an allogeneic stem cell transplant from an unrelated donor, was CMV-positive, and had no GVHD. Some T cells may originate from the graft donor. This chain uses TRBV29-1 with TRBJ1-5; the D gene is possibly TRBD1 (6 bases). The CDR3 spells CSVVGAANQPQHF. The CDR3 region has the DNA TGCAGCGTTGTGGGGGCCGCCAATCAGCCCCAGCATTTT.